This TCR beta chain stems from a study of T cell responses to AZD1222 COVID-19 vaccine (dated by TCRdb to about 2021). Notes on the research overall: A total of around 240 trial participants underwent TCR sequencing, of whom 207 received two doses of AZD1222 and about 25 received two doses of the MenACWY control vaccine. Trial participants were enrolled by age into 18-55, 56-69 and 70-plus year subgroups, with 148, 28 and 57 TCR-sequenced participants respectively. On the study overall, not on this receptor specifically: After two AZD1222 doses, spike-specific TCR breadth and depth were significantly higher than at day 0 and than in MenACWY recipients. Because no samples from the day 14 peak response were available, repertoires could be characterized only after the peak T cell response. Conclusions about previously exposed vaccinees were limited because only six AZD1222 recipients were SARS-CoV-2 seropositive at baseline. The 56-69-year group was small, and its depth increase did not reach significance, likely because of low power. Reportedly, almost half of the unique spike-specific TCRs recognized epitopes lying outside the regions that are mutated in the B.1.351 and B.1.1.7 variants. The whole spike protein was spanned by vaccine-associated CD4 TCRs, and dominant responses were seen in regions 160-218 and 743-854. Participants were mostly white British, with more females than males. The authors suggested clonal diversity may have been underestimated.

The time point label corresponds to: about 28 days (+/-7) after the second vaccine dose. Because spike-specific TCR depth and breadth did not differ between the two schedules, AZD1222 recipients who got a second dose at roughly 4 weeks were pooled with those who got a second dose at roughly 12 weeks. Samples from vaccinated people were obtained from the UK trials COV001 and COV002, which included a single-blind randomized controlled phase 2/3 trial of AZD1222 (ChAdOx1 nCoV-19) in healthy adults. Trial participant PBMC samples were collected at day 0 and day 28 after the second dose for TCRbeta chain sequencing. V and J lose 1 base and 8 bases, and a span of 12 bases separates them. From cysteine to phenylalanine, the CDR3 is 13 amino acids long. The kept DNA is CDR3 alone, 39 bases in frame from the first base. CDR1 and CDR2 are read off the germline V gene as SGHDN and FVKESK. About this clone: The target of this receptor is not known. Base qualities are not at hand, and no much larger clone is one base apart.

The CDR3 regions of human TCRbeta chains were analyzed by immunosequencing. For the original study's pipeline: Repertoire TCRs were matched against a reference library of SARS-CoV-2-specific TCRs generated with the MIRA antigen-specificity platform. Breadth was defined as the fraction of unique TCRs that were SARS-CoV-2-associated. Depth was defined as the fraction of total T cells that were SARS-CoV-2-associated. Each spike-specific TCR was assigned to its reactive spike region and to a CD4 or CD8 class using the MIRA data. Log10-transformed breadth and depth values were compared by one-way ANOVA with Sidak's multiple comparisons tests. Sourced from immuneACCESS, this table was stored by TCRdb with only in-frame sequences that have V and J called. A share of the clones is absent; for the studies checked, an unresolved V gene accounts for under half, and the remainder has no known explanation. That table is the source of V, J and clone size, and D and trimming were worked out from the DNA. A total of 100,000 to 130,000 clones appear in this sample, 75% to 95% of them only once. Roughly 6.2% of the sample is held by the ten biggest clonotypes.

This material consisted of peripheral blood, taken 28 days after the second AZD1222 dose. This clonotype was obtained from an adult who received the AZD1222 COVID-19 vaccine. The sequence joins TRBV14 to TRBJ2-7; the D segment might be TRBD1 or TRBD2, since each matches 5 bases. Read as DNA, the sequence is TGTGCCAGCAGCCAAGGGGCAGGGAGAAAGCAGTACTTC. Its protein product is CASSQGAGRKQYF.